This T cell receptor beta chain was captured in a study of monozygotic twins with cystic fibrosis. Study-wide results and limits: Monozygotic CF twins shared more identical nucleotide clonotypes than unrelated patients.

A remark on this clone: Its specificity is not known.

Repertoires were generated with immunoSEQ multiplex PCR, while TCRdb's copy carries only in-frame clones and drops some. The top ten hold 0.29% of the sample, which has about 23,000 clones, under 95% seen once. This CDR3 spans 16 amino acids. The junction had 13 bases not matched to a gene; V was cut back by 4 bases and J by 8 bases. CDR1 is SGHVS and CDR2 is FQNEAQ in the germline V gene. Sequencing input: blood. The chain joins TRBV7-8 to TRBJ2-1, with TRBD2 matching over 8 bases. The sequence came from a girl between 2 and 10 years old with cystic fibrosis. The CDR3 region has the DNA TGTGCCAGCAGCTCCCGGGTTGGGGCGGGGGGTGATGAGCAGTTCTTC. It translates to CASSSRVGAGGDEQFF.